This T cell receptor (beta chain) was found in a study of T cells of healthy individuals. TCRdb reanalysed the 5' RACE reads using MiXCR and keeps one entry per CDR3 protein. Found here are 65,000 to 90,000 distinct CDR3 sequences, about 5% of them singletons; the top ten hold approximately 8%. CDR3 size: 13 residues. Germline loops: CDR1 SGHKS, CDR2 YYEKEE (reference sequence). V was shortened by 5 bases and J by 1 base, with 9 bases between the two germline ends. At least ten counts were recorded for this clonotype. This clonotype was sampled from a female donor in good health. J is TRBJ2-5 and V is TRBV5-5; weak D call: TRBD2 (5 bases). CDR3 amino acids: CASSWTSQETQYF. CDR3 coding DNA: TGTGCCAGCAGTTGGACTTCCCAAGAGACCCAGTACTTC.